One and the same sample provided the 4 T cell receptor beta chains below, sequenced in a study of blood T cell repertoires in COVID-19. Profiling relied on immunoSEQ multiplex PCR, and the TCRdb table lists in-frame clones only, not all of them. The data show about 200,000 clones, 84% seen once. Sequenced material: PBMCs or T cells enriched from blood (not recorded which). The receptors were sampled from a man in his forties who had recovered from COVID-19.

The chain links TRBV6-6 to TRBJ2-1, with D hard to call. Trimming left V 3 bases short and J 8 bases short, with 17 bases between. CDR3 length equals 15 residues. Germline CDR1 is MNHNY and CDR2 is SVGAGI (reference sequence). The DNA of the CDR3 is TGTGCCAGCAGTTATCATGCGAGATCAACGGATGAGCAGTTCTTC. It codes for CASSYHARSTDEQFF.

The rearrangement links TRBV5-8 to TRBJ2-1; TRBD1 aligns across 8 bases. There are 14 residues in the CDR3. Germline-derived CDR1 and CDR2 are SGHTS and YDEGEE. The V gene end was trimmed by 1 base and the J gene end by 6 bases; junction bases not matched to a gene: 3. This CDR3 is CASSLPGGSNEQFF. Written as DNA, the CDR3 is TGTGCCAGCAGCTTGCCAGGGGGCTCCAATGAGCAGTTCTTC.

This clone was found once. J is TRBJ1-4 and V is TRBV2; TRBD1 aligns across 7 bases. CDR1 and CDR2 (germline): SNHLY, FYNNEI. V lost 4 bases and J lost 1; bases outside the gene matches: 3. There are 15 residues in the CDR3. For the CDR3, the DNA is TGTGCCAGCAGTGTGCAGGGGGTAACTAATGAAAAACTGTTTTTT. Protein: CASSVQGVTNEKLFF.

The chain links TRBV7-2 to TRBJ2-5; D is uncertain. V was cut by 4 bases and J by 5 bases, with 5 bases left in between. The CDR3 is 11 amino acids. Per the germline V gene, CDR1 is SGHTA and CDR2 is FQGNSA. The CDR3 sequence is CASSSRETQYF. The DNA of the CDR3 is TGTGCCAGCAGCTCTAGGGAGACCCAGTACTTC.